This T cell receptor (beta chain) was profiled in a study of T cell responses to AZD1222 COVID-19 vaccine. Data came from immunoSEQ multiplex PCR; TCRdb stores just in-frame clones and leaves some out. Of around 170,000 clones listed, 88% are singletons. Regarding the study as a whole: Among spike-specific TCRs, nearly half reportedly target unmutated variant regions.

Concerning this clone: Its cognate antigen is unknown.

V was cut by 3 bases and J by 2 bases, with 11 bases left in between. Germline CDR1 is LNHDA and CDR2 is SQIVND (reference sequence). The CDR3 contains 15 residues. The origin of this receptor is an adult who received the AZD1222 COVID-19 vaccine. Sequences were derived from peripheral blood, sampled 28 days after the second AZD1222 dose. This chain connects TRBV19 to TRBJ1-3; D is unresolved. The CDR3, as DNA: TGTGCCAGTAGTATTTCATTGGAGACTGGAAACACCATATATTTT. Translating gives CASSISLETGNTIYF.